Sequencing of this TCR beta chain was carried out in a study of cytomegalovirus exposure and HLA in healthy donors. On the study more broadly: The 90 to 150 validation repertoires used the same platform as the 650 to 750 first-cohort repertoires, a later analysis reported.

With respect to this clone: Its antigen is unidentified.

Study-wide findings and caveats: Cytomegalovirus association was assigned to around 150 TCR beta chains.

The table came from immunoSEQ multiplex PCR; TCRdb's copy has only in-frame clones and leaves some out. The repertoire includes some 260,000 clones, roughly 87% of them detected once, and approximately 12% sits in the top ten. The CDR3 contains 14 residues. Germline assignment: CDR1 SGDLS and CDR2 YYNGEE. V was cut by 4 bases and J by 5 bases, with 15 bases left in between. This clonotype was sampled from a young man in good health and CMV-seropositive. The genes are TRBV9 and TRBJ2-5, with TRBD1 as a possible D gene (6 bases). Sequences were obtained from PBMCs. Here the CDR3 reads CASSPGTTGETQYF. The DNA for the CDR3 is TGTGCCAGCAGCCCGGGGACAACCGGGGAGACCCAGTACTTC.